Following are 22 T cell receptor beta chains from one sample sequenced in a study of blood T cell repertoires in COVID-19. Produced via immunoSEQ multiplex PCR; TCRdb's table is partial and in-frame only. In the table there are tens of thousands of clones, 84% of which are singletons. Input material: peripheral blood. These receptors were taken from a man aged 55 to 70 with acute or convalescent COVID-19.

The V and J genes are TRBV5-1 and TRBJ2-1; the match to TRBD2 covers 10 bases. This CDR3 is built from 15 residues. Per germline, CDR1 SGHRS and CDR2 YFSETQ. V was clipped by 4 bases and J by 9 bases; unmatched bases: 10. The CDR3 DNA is TGCGCCAGCAGCACCGGAGCGGGGGGGCTGCTTGAGCAGTTCTTC. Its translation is CASSTGAGGLLEQFF.

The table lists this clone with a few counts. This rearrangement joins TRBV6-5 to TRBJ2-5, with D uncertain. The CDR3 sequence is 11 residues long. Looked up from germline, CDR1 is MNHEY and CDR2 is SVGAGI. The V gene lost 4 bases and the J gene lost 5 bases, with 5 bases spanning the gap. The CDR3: CASSSQETQYF. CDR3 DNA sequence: TGTGCCAGCAGTTCCCAGGAGACCCAGTACTTC.

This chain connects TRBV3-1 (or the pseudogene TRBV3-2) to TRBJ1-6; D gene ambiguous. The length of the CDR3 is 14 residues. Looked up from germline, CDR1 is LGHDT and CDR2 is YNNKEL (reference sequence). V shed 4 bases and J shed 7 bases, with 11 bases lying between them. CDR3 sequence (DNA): TGTGCCAGCAGCCGAAATACAGTGAATTCACCCCTCCACTTT. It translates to CASSRNTVNSPLHF.

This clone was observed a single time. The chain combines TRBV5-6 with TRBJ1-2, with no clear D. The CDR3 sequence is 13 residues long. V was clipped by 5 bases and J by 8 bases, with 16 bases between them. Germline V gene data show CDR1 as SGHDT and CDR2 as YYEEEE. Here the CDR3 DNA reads TGTGCCAGCAGGTTCGCATCGAATGGCGGCTACACCTTC. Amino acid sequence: CASRFASNGGYTF.

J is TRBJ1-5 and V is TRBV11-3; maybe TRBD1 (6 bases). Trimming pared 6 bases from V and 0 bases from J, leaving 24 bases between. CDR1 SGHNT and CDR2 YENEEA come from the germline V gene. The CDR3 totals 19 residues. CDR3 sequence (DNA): TGTGCCAGCAGGCCCAACAGGGCCATCGCACCTTATAGCAATCAGCCCCAGCATTTT. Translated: CASRPNRAIAPYSNQPQHF.

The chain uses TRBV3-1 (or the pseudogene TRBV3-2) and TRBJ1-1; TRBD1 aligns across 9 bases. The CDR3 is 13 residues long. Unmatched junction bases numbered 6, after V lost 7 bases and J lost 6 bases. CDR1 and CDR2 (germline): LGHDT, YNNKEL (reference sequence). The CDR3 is CASTLQGAAEAFF. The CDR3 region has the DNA TGTGCCAGCACCCTACAGGGGGCCGCTGAAGCTTTCTTT.

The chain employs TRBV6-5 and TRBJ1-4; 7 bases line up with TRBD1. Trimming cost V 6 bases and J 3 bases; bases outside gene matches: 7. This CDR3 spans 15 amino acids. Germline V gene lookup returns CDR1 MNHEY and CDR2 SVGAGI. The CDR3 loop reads CASRSPGQSNEKLFF. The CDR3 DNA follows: TGTGCCAGCAGATCTCCGGGACAGTCTAATGAAAAACTGTTTTTT.

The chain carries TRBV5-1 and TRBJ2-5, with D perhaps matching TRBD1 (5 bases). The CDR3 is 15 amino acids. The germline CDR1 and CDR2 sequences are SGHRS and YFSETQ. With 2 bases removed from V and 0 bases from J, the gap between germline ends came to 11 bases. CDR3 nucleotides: TGCGCCAGCAGCTTCAATCAGGGTCACCAAGAGACCCAGTACTTC. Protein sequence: CASSFNQGHQETQYF.

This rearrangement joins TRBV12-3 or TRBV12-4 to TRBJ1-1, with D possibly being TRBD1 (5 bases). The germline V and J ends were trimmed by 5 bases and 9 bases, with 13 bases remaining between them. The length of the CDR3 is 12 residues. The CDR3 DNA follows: TGTGCCAGCAGTCGACCGACAGCCAAAGCTTTCTTT. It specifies CASSRPTAKAFF.

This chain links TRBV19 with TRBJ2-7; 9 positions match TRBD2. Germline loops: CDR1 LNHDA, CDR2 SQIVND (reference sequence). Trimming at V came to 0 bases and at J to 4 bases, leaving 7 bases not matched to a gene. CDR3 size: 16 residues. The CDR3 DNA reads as TGTGCCAGTAGTATAGATCCGTCGCGGGGGGGTTACGAGCAGTACTTC. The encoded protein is CASSIDPSRGGYEQYF.

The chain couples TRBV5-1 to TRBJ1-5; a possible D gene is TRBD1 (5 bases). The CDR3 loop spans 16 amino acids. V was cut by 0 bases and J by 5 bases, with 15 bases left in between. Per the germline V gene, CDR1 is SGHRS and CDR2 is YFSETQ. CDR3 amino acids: CASSLEPREGDQPQHF. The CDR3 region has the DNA TGCGCCAGCAGCTTGGAGCCCAGGGAAGGCGATCAGCCCCAGCATTTT.

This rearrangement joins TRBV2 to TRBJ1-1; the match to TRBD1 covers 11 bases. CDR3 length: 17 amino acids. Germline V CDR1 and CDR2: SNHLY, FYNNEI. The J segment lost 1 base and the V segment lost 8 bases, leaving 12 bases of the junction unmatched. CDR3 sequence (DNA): TGTGCCAGCGTGTCGGGACAGGGGGGCGGTCGGAACACTGAAGCTTTCTTT. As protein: CASVSGQGGGRNTEAFF. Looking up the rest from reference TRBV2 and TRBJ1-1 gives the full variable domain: EPEVTQTPSHQVTQMGQEVILRCVPISNHLYFYWYRQILGQKVEFLVSFYNNEISEKSEIFDDQFSVERPDGSNFTLKIRSTKLEDSAMYFCASVSGQGGGRNTEAFFGQGTRLTVV.

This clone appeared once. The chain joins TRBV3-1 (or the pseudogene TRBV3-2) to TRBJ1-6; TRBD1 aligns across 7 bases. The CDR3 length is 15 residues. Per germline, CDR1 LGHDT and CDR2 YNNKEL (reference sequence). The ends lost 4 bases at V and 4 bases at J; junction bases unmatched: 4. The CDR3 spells CASSPDRRYNSPLHF. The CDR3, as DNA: TGTGCCAGCAGCCCGGACAGGCGATATAATTCACCCCTCCACTTT.

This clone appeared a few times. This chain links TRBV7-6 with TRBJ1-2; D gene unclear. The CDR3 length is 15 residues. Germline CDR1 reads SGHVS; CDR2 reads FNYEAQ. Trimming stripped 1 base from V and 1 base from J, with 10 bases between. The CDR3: CASSLDPQSNYGYTF. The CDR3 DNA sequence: TGTGCCAGCAGCTTAGACCCACAAAGTAACTATGGCTACACCTTC.

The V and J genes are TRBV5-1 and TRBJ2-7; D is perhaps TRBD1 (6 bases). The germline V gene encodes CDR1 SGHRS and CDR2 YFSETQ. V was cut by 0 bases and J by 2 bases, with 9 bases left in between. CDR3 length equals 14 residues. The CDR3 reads CASSLEAGAYEQYF. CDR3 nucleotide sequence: TGCGCCAGCAGCTTGGAGGCAGGGGCCTACGAGCAGTACTTC.

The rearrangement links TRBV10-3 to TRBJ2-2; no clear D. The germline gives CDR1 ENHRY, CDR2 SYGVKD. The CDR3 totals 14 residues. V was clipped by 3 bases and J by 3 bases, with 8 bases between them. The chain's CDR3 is CAISDKGDTGELFF. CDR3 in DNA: TGTGCCATCAGTGATAAAGGAGACACCGGGGAGCTGTTTTTT.

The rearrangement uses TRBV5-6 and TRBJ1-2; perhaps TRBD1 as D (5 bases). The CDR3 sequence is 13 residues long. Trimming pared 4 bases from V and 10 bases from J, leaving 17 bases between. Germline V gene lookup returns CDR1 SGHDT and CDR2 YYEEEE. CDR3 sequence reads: CASSTDSREDYTF. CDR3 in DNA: TGTGCCAGCAGCACCGACAGCCGTGAGGACTACACCTTC.

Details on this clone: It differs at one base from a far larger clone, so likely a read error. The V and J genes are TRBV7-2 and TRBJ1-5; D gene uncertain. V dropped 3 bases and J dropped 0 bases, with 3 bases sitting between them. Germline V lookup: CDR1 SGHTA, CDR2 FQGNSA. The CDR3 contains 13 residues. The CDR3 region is CASSFNSNQPQHF. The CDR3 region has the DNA TGTGCCAGCAGCTTTAATAGCAATCAGCCCCAGCATTTT.

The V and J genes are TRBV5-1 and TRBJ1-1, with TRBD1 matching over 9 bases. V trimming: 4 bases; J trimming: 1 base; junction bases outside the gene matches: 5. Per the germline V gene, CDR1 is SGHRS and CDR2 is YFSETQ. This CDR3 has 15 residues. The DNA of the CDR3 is TGCGCCAGCAGCAGGGGACAGGGACCGAACACTGAAGCTTTCTTT. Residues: CASSRGQGPNTEAFF.

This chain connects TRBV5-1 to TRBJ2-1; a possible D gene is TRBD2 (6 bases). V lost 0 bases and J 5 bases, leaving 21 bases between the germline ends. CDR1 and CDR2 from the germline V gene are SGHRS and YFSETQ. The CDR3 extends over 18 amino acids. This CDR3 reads CASSLASASAAVHNEQFF. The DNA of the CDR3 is TGCGCCAGCAGCTTGGCCTCGGCTAGCGCTGCGGTCCACAATGAGCAGTTCTTC.

The CDR3: CALPGSSGNTIYF. The CDR3 bases are TGTGCCCTCCCGGGGAGCTCTGGAAACACCATATATTTT. V usage is TRBV5-6 and J usage is TRBJ1-3, with D hard to call. The ends were cut back, 10 bases at V and 0 bases at J, with 11 bases in the middle. The CDR3 is 13 amino acids. Germline V gene data show CDR1 as SGHDT and CDR2 as YYEEEE.

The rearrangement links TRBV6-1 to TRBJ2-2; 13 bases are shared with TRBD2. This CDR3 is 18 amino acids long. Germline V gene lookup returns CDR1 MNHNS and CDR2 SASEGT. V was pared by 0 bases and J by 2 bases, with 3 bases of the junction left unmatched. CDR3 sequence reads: CASSEARLAGGNTGELFF. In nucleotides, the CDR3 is TGTGCCAGCAGTGAAGCAAGACTAGCGGGGGGCAACACCGGGGAGCTGTTTTTT.